This T cell receptor (beta chain) was found in a study of T cell changes during pregnancy in multiple sclerosis. CDR1 is KGHSH, CDR2 LQKENI, per germline. The CDR3 loop spans 13 amino acids. After removal of 1 base from V and 5 bases from J, the junction contained 1 base not matched to a gene. Method: immunoSEQ multiplex PCR; TCRdb's copy keeps in-frame clones and lacks some. The sample holds 93,000 or so clones; approximately 90% are singletons and the top ten take around 0.93%. This specimen consisted of peripheral blood, obtained before pregnancy. This clonotype was sampled from a female donor with multiple sclerosis, enrolled in a pregnancy study. J is TRBJ1-1 and V is TRBV18; the match to TRBD1 covers 7 bases. CDR3 residues: CASSPQGATEAFF. The CDR3 bases are TGTGCCAGCTCACCACAGGGGGCGACTGAAGCTTTCTTT.